The 26 T cell receptor beta chains reported below all come from one sample, sequenced in a study of T cells after yellow fever vaccination. From the 5' RACE reads, TCRdb called clonotypes with MiXCR, one entry per CDR3 protein. The profile shows hundreds of thousands of distinct CDR3 sequences, 9% to 15% of them singletons. Sequences were derived from PBMCs, sampled on the day of the yellow fever booster vaccination. These receptors all come from a man younger than 40 who received the YFV17D yellow fever vaccine.

CDR3 sequence: CASSLGQADTEAFF. CDR3 sequence (DNA): TGTGCCAGCAGCTTAGGCCAGGCGGACACTGAAGCTTTCTTT. The chain carries TRBV7-8 and TRBJ1-1; no clear D gene. Trimming stripped 1 base from V and 3 bases from J, with 9 bases between. The CDR3 length is 14 residues. Germline-derived CDR1 and CDR2 are SGHVS and FQNEAQ.

The sample holds a few counts of this clonotype. The chain links TRBV4-3 to TRBJ2-3; 9 bases fit TRBD2. CDR1 is LGHNA and CDR2 is YSLEER in the germline V gene. V lost 0 bases to trimming and J lost 0 bases; unmatched junction nucleotides: 1. CDR3 size: 16 residues. CDR3 sequence: CASSQDTSGSTDTQYF. CDR3 in DNA: TGCGCCAGCAGCCAAGACACTAGCGGGAGCACAGATACGCAGTATTTT.

There are a few counts of this clonotype. This chain connects TRBV7-9 to TRBJ2-1; 7 nucleotides match TRBD2. Trimming took 7 bases from V and 0 from J; bases not matched to a gene: 9. The CDR3 runs to 16 residues. Germline CDR1 is SEHNR and CDR2 is FQNEAQ (reference sequence). The CDR3: CASIPRDYSSYNEQFF. The CDR3 nucleotides are TGTGCCAGCATCCCCCGGGACTATAGCTCCTACAATGAGCAGTTCTTC.

The chain combines TRBV5-1 with TRBJ1-1; the match to TRBD1 covers 7 bases. The germline V gene encodes CDR1 SGHRS and CDR2 YFSETQ. Unmatched junction bases numbered 6, after V lost 2 bases and J lost 5 bases. The CDR3 consists of 14 residues. The CDR3 coding sequence is TGCGCCAGCAGCTTCGAACAGGGGAGGACTGAAGCTTTCTTT. Its translation is CASSFEQGRTEAFF.

The chain couples TRBV7-9 to TRBJ1-1; D gene unclear. The CDR3 spans 13 residues. V lost 5 bases to trimming and J lost 5 bases, with 12 bases between them. Germline assignment: CDR1 SEHNR and CDR2 FQNEAQ (reference sequence). The CDR3 loop reads CASSLFDNTEAFF. The CDR3 coding sequence is TGTGCCAGCAGCCTTTTCGACAATACTGAAGCTTTCTTT.

This clonotype was seen more than once but under ten times. V is TRBV20-1 and J is TRBJ2-1; 9 bases are shared with TRBD2. From germline, CDR1 is DFQATT and CDR2 SNEGSKA (reference sequence). The CDR3 has 15 amino acids. Trimming cost V 3 bases and J 9 bases; bases outside gene matches: 12. In DNA form, the CDR3 reads TGCAGTGCTAGGAAAGCGGGAGGCTTCTCGGGTGAGCAGTTCTTC. This codes for CSARKAGGFSGEQFF.

Ten or more counts support this clonotype. This chain joins TRBV6-5 and TRBJ1-1, with TRBD1 matching 12 bases. This CDR3 is 16 amino acids long. Trimming cost V 2 bases and J 12 bases; bases outside gene matches: 13. Germline values: CDR1 MNHEY, CDR2 SVGAGI. CDR3 loop: CASSYPGTGGLEVTFF. CDR3 sequence (DNA): TGTGCCAGCAGTTACCCAGGGACAGGGGGCCTCGAGGTAACTTTCTTT.

The sample holds a few counts of this clonotype. The rearrangement links TRBV6-5 to TRBJ2-1; 8 bases map to TRBD2. The ends lost 4 bases at V and 10 bases at J; junction bases unmatched: 12. The CDR3 runs 15 residues. Germline CDR1 and CDR2: MNHEY and SVGAGI. DNA for the CDR3: TGTGCCAGCAGTTTTCTAGCGGGCCCCCTTTCCGAGCAGTTCTTC. Translated: CASSFLAGPLSEQFF.

The genes are TRBV7-9 and TRBJ2-1; the D call may be TRBD1 or TRBD2 (5 bases each). The germline gives CDR1 SEHNR, CDR2 FQNEAQ (reference sequence). The CDR3 has 16 residues. The germline V and J ends were trimmed by 1 base and 2 bases, with 12 bases remaining between them. The CDR3 spells CASSLGLGPPYNEQFF. CDR3 in DNA: TGTGCCAGCAGCTTAGGTTTGGGACCACCCTACAATGAGCAGTTCTTC.

The gene calls are TRBV7-9 and TRBJ2-7, with 8 bases aligning to TRBD1. Losses at the gene ends were 5 bases for V and 4 bases for J; bases not matched to a gene: 10. This CDR3 has 15 residues. Looked up from germline, CDR1 is SEHNR and CDR2 is FQNEAQ (reference sequence). CDR3: CASSRIGTGDYEQYF. The CDR3 DNA reads as TGTGCCAGCAGCAGAATTGGGACAGGAGATTACGAGCAGTACTTC.

This sequence joins TRBV20-1 and TRBJ2-1; the match to TRBD2 covers 12 bases. V gave up 5 bases and J gave up 5 bases; unmatched junction bases: 4. This CDR3 comprises 14 residues. Germline CDR1 reads DFQATT; CDR2 reads SNEGSKA (reference sequence). For the CDR3, the DNA is TGCAGTGCTCACCGGACTAGCGGGAACAATGAGCAGTTCTTC. Its translation: CSAHRTSGNNEQFF.

This clonotype was counted ten times or more. The chain combines TRBV19 with TRBJ2-2; 9 bases match TRBD2. V lost 7 bases and J lost 6; bases outside the gene matches: 3. Looked up from germline, CDR1 is LNHDA and CDR2 is SQIVND (reference sequence). The CDR3 totals 13 residues. CDR3 in DNA: TGTGCCAGTAAAGCGGGAGGCCCCGGGGAGCTGTTTTTT. It is translated as CASKAGGPGELFF.

This clonotype showed up just a few times. This CDR3 is CASSDMREQPQHF. In DNA form, the CDR3 reads TGTGCCAGCAGTGATATGCGAGAGCAGCCCCAGCATTTT. The chain is built from TRBV2 and TRBJ1-5; D remains unclear. V was clipped by 3 bases and J by 7 bases, with 10 bases between them. Germline V gene lookup returns CDR1 SNHLY and CDR2 FYNNEI. CDR3 size: 13 residues.

The V call is TRBV18, the J call TRBJ1-6; 7 positions agree with TRBD1. The CDR3 length is 15 residues. CDR1 KGHSH and CDR2 LQKENI come from the germline V gene. Germline trimming cut 1 base from V and 8 bases from J; bases unmatched to any gene: 5. CDR3 region: CASSPQGATDSPLHF. CDR3 nucleotides: TGTGCCAGCTCACCACAGGGGGCTACAGATTCACCCCTCCACTTT. The entire variable domain, with the rest obtained from reference TRBV18 and TRBJ1-6, is as follows: NAGVMQNPRHLVRRRGQEARLRCSPMKGHSHVYWYRQLPEEGLKFMVYLQKENIIDESGMPKERFSAEFPKEGPSILRIQQVVRGDSAAYFCASSPQGATDSPLHFGNGTRLTVT.

The chain recombines TRBV20-1 with TRBJ2-6; no clear D. This CDR3 comprises 14 residues. The V gene's germline CDR1 is DFQATT and CDR2 SNEGSKA (reference sequence). V was shortened by 6 bases and J by 1 base, with 10 bases between the two germline ends. The CDR3 protein is CSAREFSGANVLTF. CDR3 DNA: TGCAGTGCCCGCGAGTTTTCTGGGGCCAACGTCCTGACTTTC.

The V call is TRBV6-4, the J call TRBJ2-2, with D possibly matching TRBD1 (6 bases). Germline values: CDR1 MRHNA, CDR2 SNTAGT. V was pared by 10 bases and J by 6 bases, with 21 bases between. The length of the CDR3 is 15 residues. CDR3 region: CATFEGHKRAGELFF. The CDR3 DNA is TGTGCCACCTTTGAGGGACACAAACGCGCCGGGGAGCTGTTTTTT.

The chain recombines TRBV7-3 with TRBJ2-3, with 7 nucleotides matching TRBD1. Trimming removed 4 bases from V and 2 bases from J; junction bases left unmatched: 9. The CDR3 is 16 residues long. The germline V gene encodes CDR1 SGHTA and CDR2 FQGTGA. CDR3: CASSSAGGHVTDTQYF. The CDR3 DNA reads as TGTGCCAGCAGCTCGGCAGGGGGACACGTCACAGATACGCAGTATTTT.

The rearrangement links TRBV3-1 to TRBJ2-7; D gene unclear. The CDR3 has 16 residues. Germline CDR1 is LGHDT and CDR2 is YNNKEL (reference sequence). V was cut by 2 bases and J by 0 bases, with 14 bases left in between. CDR3 loop: CASSQTVLASSYEQYF. The CDR3 bases are TGTGCCAGCAGCCAAACAGTCTTGGCGAGCTCCTACGAGCAGTACTTC.

This clonotype was observed a handful of times. The rearrangement joins TRBV6-2 or TRBV6-3 to TRBJ2-6; 7 bases fit TRBD1. Trimming at V came to 3 bases and at J to 4 bases, leaving 6 bases not matched to a gene. Germline lookup yields CDR1 MNHEY and CDR2 SVGEGT. The CDR3 extends over 16 amino acids. This CDR3 reads CASSYSTGRGANVLTF. The CDR3 DNA sequence: TGTGCCAGCAGTTATTCGACAGGGCGCGGGGCCAACGTCCTGACTTTC.

V usage is TRBV12-3 or TRBV12-4 and J usage is TRBJ2-3; D is unclear. The CDR3 has 12 residues. The V end lost 3 bases, the J end lost 7 bases, and 8 bases lay between the germline ends. The CDR3 nucleotides read TGTGCCAGCAGTTTTTCCGAGAATACGCAGTATTTT. This gives the protein CASSFSENTQYF.

The rearrangement uses TRBV12-3 or TRBV12-4 and TRBJ2-2; D might be TRBD1 (6 bases). V shed 6 bases and J shed 4 bases, with 12 bases lying between them. This CDR3 has 14 amino acids. CDR3 coding DNA: TGTGCCAGCAGACACGACAGGCGCACCGGGGAGCTGTTTTTT. Its translation: CASRHDRRTGELFF.

The chain recombines TRBV24-1 with TRBJ2-5; 7 bases fit TRBD1. Losses at the gene ends were 2 bases for V and 2 bases for J; bases not matched to a gene: 16. The germline CDR1 and CDR2 sequences are KGHDR and SFDVKD. This CDR3 has 19 amino acids. For the CDR3, the DNA is TGTGCCACCAGTGATTCAACCCCTACAGCCGGACAGGATCAAGAGACCCAGTACTTC. Translating it yields CATSDSTPTAGQDQETQYF.

This clonotype was picked up a small number of times. This sequence joins TRBV7-8 and TRBJ1-5, with D possibly TRBD1 on 5 matching bases. The V and J ends lost 0 bases and 3 bases respectively, with 12 bases between them. The germline CDR1 and CDR2 sequences are SGHVS and FQNEAQ. The CDR3 spans 16 residues. The CDR3 coding sequence is TGTGCCAGCAGCTTAGCAGGAGGGGCGGACAATCAGCCCCAGCATTTT. This gives the protein CASSLAGGADNQPQHF.

This clonotype was detected only a few times. The chain joins TRBV3-1 to TRBJ2-1, with D possibly matching TRBD2 (6 bases). This CDR3 is built from 13 residues. Deletions cut 2 bases from V and 9 bases from J, with 11 bases between. Germline V gene lookup returns CDR1 LGHDT and CDR2 YNNKEL (reference sequence). The DNA of the CDR3 is TGTGCCAGCAGCCAATGGGGGGACGGTGAGCAGTTCTTC. Protein: CASSQWGDGEQFF.

In regard to this clonotype: The junction shows a germline mismatch at one end, possibly a read error. The chain uses TRBV20-1 and TRBJ2-1, with 7 bases aligning to TRBD2. The CDR3 is 16 amino acids. Per the germline V gene, CDR1 is DFQATT and CDR2 is SNEGSKA (reference sequence). CDR3 sequence (DNA): TGCTGTGCTAGAGGATCCGGGGGAGGGACTAACAATGAGCAGTTCTTC. This gives the protein CCARGSGGGTNNEQFF.

This rearrangement joins TRBV7-6 to TRBJ2-7; D possibly uses TRBD1 or TRBD2 (5 bases each). Per germline, CDR1 SGHVS and CDR2 FNYEAQ. V was clipped by 5 bases and J by 6 bases, with 17 bases between them. This CDR3 is built from 14 residues. CDR3 coding DNA: TGTGCCAGCAGCGTCGGGACGCGTCCTCTCGAGCAGTACTTC. Translating gives CASSVGTRPLEQYF.